This T cell receptor (beta chain) was sequenced in a study of T cell changes during pregnancy in multiple sclerosis. Sequenced by immunoSEQ multiplex PCR; TCRdb stores in-frame clones only, minus some. Of about 47,000 clones in the sample, approximately 90% were seen once. Trimming left V 3 bases short and J 7 bases short, with 12 bases between. CDR3 length: 13 amino acids. The germline V gene encodes CDR1 KGHSH and CDR2 LQKENI. The sequences come from CD8+ T cells from peripheral blood mononuclear cells, collected in the second trimester of pregnancy. The V and J genes are TRBV18 and TRBJ1-1; no definite D call. This receptor was taken from a female donor with multiple sclerosis, enrolled in a pregnancy study. CDR3 nucleotide sequence: TGTGCCAGCTCACCGGGGAGAGCAAATGAAGCTTTCTTT. As protein: CASSPGRANEAFF.